The 10 T cell receptor beta chains listed next were all sequenced from one sample in a study of CD8 T cells in ankylosing spondylitis. From the 5' RACE reads, TCRdb called clonotypes with MiXCR, one entry per CDR3 protein. Of under 250,000 distinct CDR3 sequences in the sample, roughly a tenth were seen once. The sequenced sample was blood, either unsorted or a sorted T cell fraction (not recorded which). These receptor sequences come from a male donor with ankylosing spondylitis or in good health (not recorded which).

This clonotype was detected ten times or more. This sequence joins TRBV5-1 and TRBJ1-2; a possible D gene is TRBD1 (5 bases). Germline values: CDR1 SGHRS, CDR2 YFSETQ. There are 16 residues in the CDR3. The germline V and J ends were trimmed by 2 bases and 8 bases, with 22 bases remaining between them. CDR3 in DNA: TGCGCCAGCAGCTTCGACGGGGGAGTAGTTTCGGACGGCTACACCTTC. Translating it yields CASSFDGGVVSDGYTF.

This clonotype was picked up many times. This sequence joins TRBV10-3 and TRBJ2-1, with TRBD2 identical over 10 bases. Germline V gene sequence: CDR1 ENHRY, CDR2 SYGVKD. The CDR3 is made up of 18 amino acids. Unmatched junction bases numbered 10, after V lost 5 bases and J lost 0 bases. CDR3 nucleotides: TGTGCCATCAGTCAGGGGACTAGCGATAAAAGCTCCTACAATGAGCAGTTCTTC. Translating it yields CAISQGTSDKSSYNEQFF.

This clonotype occurred many times. The chain couples TRBV20-1 to TRBJ2-3; D possibly corresponds to TRBD2 (6 bases). This CDR3 is built from 11 residues. Germline V gives CDR1 DFQATT, CDR2 SNEGSKA (reference sequence). Trimming shortened V by 3 bases and J by 12 bases, and 13 bases separated the two germline ends. This CDR3 reads CSASGSSLQYF. The CDR3 nucleotides read TGCAGTGCTAGCGGGAGTTCCCTCCAGTATTTT.

Only one count was recorded for this clonotype. The chain is built from TRBV5-1 and TRBJ1-1; D not certain. With 8 bases removed from V and 1 base from J, the gap between germline ends came to 18 bases. In germline, CDR1 is SGHRS, CDR2 YFSETQ. CDR3 length: 15 amino acids. The CDR3 is CASRGSRPGNTEAFF. Written as DNA, the CDR3 is TGCGCCAGTCGTGGGTCGAGGCCAGGGAACACTGAAGCTTTCTTT. Drawing the rest from reference TRBV5-1 and TRBJ1-1, the complete variable domain is KAGVTQTPRYLIKTRGQQVTLSCSPISGHRSVSWYQQTPGQGLQFLFEYFSETQRNKGNFPGRFSGRQFSNSRSEMNVSTLELGDSALYLCASRGSRPGNTEAFFGQGTRLTVV.

This clonotype occurred many times. The rearrangement links TRBV12-3 or TRBV12-4 to TRBJ1-2; D not certain. The CDR3 sequence is 12 residues long. Deletions cut 1 base from V and 5 bases from J, with 5 bases between. As DNA, the CDR3 is TGTGCCAGCAGTTTAGGCAGTTATGGCTACACCTTC. Translating gives CASSLGSYGYTF.

Many counts were recorded for this clonotype. The chain couples TRBV20-1 to TRBJ2-3; D ambiguous. CDR1 and CDR2 (germline): DFQATT, SNEGSKA (reference sequence). V dropped 3 bases and J dropped 1 base, with 14 bases sitting between them. The CDR3 totals 15 residues. This CDR3 reads CSASYWLVGTDTQYF. CDR3 sequence (DNA): TGCAGTGCTAGTTATTGGCTAGTCGGCACAGATACGCAGTATTTT.

This clonotype appeared a few times. V and J are TRBV4-2 and TRBJ1-3; D gene ambiguous. Trimming cost V 4 bases and J 0 bases, with 10 bases left between them. The CDR3 is made up of 15 amino acids. Germline assignment: CDR1 LGHNA and CDR2 YNFKEQ. The DNA of the CDR3 is TGTGCCAGCAGCCCCGGGCTCGACTCTGGAAACACCATATATTTT. Protein: CASSPGLDSGNTIYF.

This clonotype was detected many times. This chain uses TRBV20-1 with TRBJ2-2; D is possibly TRBD2 (6 bases). The V gene's germline CDR1 is DFQATT and CDR2 SNEGSKA (reference sequence). Deletions cut 0 bases from V and 5 bases from J, with 13 bases between. The length of the CDR3 is 15 residues. CDR3 loop: CSARDGGMGTGELFF. CDR3 sequence (DNA): TGCAGTGCTAGAGATGGAGGGATGGGGACCGGGGAGCTGTTTTTT.

This clonotype was picked up a small number of times. V usage is TRBV29-1 and J usage is TRBJ2-3, with D tentatively TRBD2 (6 bases). Trimming took 3 bases from V and 1 from J, leaving 8 bases between them. This CDR3 contains 13 residues. Per germline, CDR1 SQVTM and CDR2 ANQGSEA. The CDR3 DNA follows: TGCAGCGTTGACCGACTAGGCACAGATACGCAGTATTTT. Translated: CSVDRLGTDTQYF.

This clonotype was observed at least ten times. The rearrangement joins TRBV11-2 to TRBJ2-1; D gene ambiguous. From germline, CDR1 is SGHAT and CDR2 FQNNGV. V was shortened by 2 bases and J by 10 bases, with 12 bases between the two germline ends. The length of the CDR3 is 13 residues. Here the CDR3 DNA reads TGTGCCAGCAGCTTATCTTTGGTCGAGGAGCAGTTCTTC. This encodes CASSLSLVEEQFF.